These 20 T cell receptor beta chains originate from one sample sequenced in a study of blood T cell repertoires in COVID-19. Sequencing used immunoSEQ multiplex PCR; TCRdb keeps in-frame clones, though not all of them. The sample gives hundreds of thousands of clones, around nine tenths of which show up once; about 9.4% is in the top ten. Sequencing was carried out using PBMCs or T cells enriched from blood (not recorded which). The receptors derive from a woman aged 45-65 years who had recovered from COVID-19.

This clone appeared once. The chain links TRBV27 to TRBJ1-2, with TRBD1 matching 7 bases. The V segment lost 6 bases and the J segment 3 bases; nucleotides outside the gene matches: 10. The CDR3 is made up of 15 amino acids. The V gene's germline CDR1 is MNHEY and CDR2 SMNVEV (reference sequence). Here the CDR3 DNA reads TGTGCCAGCAGCTCACTGACAGGGTGGGACTATGGCTACACCTTC. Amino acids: CASSSLTGWDYGYTF.

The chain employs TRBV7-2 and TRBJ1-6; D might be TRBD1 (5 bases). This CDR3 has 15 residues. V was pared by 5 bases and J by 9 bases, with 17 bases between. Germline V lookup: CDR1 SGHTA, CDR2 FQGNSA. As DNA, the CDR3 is TGTGCCAGCAGCCAACGGACATCCACGGGTTCACCCCTCCACTTT. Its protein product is CASSQRTSTGSPLHF.

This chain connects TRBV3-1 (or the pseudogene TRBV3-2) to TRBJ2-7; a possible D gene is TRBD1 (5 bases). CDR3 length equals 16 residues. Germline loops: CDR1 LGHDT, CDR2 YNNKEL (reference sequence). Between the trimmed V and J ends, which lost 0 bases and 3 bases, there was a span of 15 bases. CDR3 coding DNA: TGTGCCAGCAGCCAAGACCCCGACAGACACCTCTACGAGCAGTACTTC. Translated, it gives CASSQDPDRHLYEQYF.

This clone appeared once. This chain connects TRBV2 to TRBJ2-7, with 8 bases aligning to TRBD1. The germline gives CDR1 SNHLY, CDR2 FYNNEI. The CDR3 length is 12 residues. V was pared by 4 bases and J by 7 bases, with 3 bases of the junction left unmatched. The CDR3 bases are TGTGCCAGCAGTGTACAGGGGGTGGAGCAGTACTTC. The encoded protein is CASSVQGVEQYF.

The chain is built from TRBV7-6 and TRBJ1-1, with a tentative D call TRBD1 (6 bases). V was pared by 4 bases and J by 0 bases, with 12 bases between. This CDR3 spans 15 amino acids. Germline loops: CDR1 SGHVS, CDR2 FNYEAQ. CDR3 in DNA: TGTGCCAGCAGCTCCCAAGAGGGGGTGAACACTGAAGCTTTCTTT. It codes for CASSSQEGVNTEAFF.

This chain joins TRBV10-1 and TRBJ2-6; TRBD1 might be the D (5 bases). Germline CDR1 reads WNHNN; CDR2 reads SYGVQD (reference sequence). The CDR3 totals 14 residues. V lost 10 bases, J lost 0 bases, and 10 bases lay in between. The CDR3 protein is CAITGDSGANVLTF. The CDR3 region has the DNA TGCGCCATAACAGGTGACTCTGGGGCCAACGTCCTGACTTTC.

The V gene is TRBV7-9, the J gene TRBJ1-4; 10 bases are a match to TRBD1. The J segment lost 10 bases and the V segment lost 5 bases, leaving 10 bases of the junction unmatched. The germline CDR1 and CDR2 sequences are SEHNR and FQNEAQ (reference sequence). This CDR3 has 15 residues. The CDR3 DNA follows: TGTGCCAGCAGCCCTAATGTGGGACAGGGGAGAAAACTGTTTTTT. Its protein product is CASSPNVGQGRKLFF.

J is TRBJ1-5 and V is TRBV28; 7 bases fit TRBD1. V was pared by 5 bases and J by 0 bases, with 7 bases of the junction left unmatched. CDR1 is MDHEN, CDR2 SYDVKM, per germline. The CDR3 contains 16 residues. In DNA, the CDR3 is TGTGCCAGCAGTCTACGCCGGGACAGTAGCAATCAGCCCCAGCATTTT. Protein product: CASSLRRDSSNQPQHF.

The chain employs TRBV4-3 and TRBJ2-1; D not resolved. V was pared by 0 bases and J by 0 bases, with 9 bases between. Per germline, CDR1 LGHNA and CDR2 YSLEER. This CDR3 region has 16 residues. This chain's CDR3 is CASSQERVSSYNEQFF. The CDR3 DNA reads TGCGCCAGCAGCCAAGAAAGAGTGAGCTCCTACAATGAGCAGTTCTTC.

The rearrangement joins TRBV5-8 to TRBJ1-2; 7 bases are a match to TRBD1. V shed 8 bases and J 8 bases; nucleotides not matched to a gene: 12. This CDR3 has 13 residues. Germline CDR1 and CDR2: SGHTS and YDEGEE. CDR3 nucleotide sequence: TGTGCCAGTCCACAGGGGCAAGTTTCAGGCTACACCTTC. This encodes CASPQGQVSGYTF.

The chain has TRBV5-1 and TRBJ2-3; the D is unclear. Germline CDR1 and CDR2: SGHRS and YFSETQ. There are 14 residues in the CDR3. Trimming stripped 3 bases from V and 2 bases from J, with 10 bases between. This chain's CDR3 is CASSSVFITDTQYF. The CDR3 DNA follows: TGCGCCAGCAGCTCCGTATTTATCACAGATACGCAGTATTTT.

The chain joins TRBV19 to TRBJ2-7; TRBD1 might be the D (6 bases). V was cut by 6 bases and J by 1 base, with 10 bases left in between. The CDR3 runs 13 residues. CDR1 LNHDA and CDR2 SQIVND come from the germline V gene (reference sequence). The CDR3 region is CASRGQSSYEQYF. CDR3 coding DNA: TGTGCCAGTAGAGGACAGTCTTCCTACGAGCAGTACTTC. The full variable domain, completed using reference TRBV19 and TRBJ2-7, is DGGITQSPKYLFRKEGQNVTLSCEQNLNHDAMYWYRQDPGQGLRLIYYSQIVNDFQKGDIAEGYSVSREKKESFPLTVTSAQKNPTAFYLCASRGQSSYEQYFGPGTRLTVT.

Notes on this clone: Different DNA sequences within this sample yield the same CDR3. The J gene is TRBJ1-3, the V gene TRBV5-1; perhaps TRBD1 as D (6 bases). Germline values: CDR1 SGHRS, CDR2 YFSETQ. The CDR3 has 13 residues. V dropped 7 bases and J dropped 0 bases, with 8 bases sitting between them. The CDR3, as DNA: TGCGCCAGCCAGGGGAGCTCTGGAAACACCATATATTTT. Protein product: CASQGSSGNTIYF.

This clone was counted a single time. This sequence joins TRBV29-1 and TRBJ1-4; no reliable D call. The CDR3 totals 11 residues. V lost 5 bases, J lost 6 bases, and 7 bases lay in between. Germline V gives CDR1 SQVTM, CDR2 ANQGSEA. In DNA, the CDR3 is TGCAGCGTTTCAGTTTATGAAAAACTGTTTTTT. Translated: CSVSVYEKLFF.

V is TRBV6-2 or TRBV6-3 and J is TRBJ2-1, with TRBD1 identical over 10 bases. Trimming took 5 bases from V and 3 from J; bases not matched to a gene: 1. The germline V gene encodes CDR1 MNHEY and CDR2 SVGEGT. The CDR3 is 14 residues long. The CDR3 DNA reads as TGTGCCAGCAGTCGGACAGGGGGCTACAATGAGCAGTTCTTC. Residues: CASSRTGGYNEQFF.

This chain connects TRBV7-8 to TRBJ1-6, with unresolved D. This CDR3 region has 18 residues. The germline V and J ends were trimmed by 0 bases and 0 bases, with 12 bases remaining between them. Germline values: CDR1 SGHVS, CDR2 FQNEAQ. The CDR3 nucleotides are TGTGCCAGCAGCTTAGCGCGTCGGAGCAGCTCCTATAATTCACCCCTCCACTTT. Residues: CASSLARRSSSYNSPLHF.

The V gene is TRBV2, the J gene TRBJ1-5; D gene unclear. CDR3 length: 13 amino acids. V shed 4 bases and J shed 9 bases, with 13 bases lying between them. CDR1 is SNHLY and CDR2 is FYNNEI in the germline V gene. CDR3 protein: CASSVGEASPQHF. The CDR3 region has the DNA TGTGCCAGCAGTGTTGGCGAGGCATCGCCCCAGCATTTT.

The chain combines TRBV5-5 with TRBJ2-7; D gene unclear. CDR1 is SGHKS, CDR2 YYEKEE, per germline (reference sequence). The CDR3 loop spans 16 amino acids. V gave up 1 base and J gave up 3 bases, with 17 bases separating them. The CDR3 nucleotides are TGTGCCAGCAGCTTGATGAGGCAGCCGTTGATCTACGAGCAGTACTTC. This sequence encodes CASSLMRQPLIYEQYF.

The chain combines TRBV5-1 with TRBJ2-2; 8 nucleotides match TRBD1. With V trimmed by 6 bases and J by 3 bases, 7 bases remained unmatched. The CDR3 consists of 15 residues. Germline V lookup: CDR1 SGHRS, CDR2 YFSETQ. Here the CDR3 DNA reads TGCGCCAGCAAAGAAGGGGACAGGCACACCGGGGAGCTGTTTTTT. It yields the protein CASKEGDRHTGELFF.

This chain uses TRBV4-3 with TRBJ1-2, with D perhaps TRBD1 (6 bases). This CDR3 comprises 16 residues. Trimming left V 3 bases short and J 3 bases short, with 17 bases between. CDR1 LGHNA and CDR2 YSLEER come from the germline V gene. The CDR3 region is CASSHLTGTAHYGYTF. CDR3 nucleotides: TGCGCCAGCAGCCACCTCACAGGGACGGCACACTATGGCTACACCTTC.